A single sample gave rise to the 21 T cell receptor beta chains below, sequenced in a study of cytomegalovirus exposure and HLA in healthy donors. Primers for the PCR totalled 60 Vbeta and 13 Jbeta. This table comes from immunoSEQ multiplex PCR, and its TCRdb copy is limited to in-frame clones, with some not included. Here the sample spans around 95,000 clones, about 75% being singletons. Sequenced: PBMCs. The receptors stem from a man aged 25 to 45 in good health and CMV-seropositive.

The chain uses TRBV30 and TRBJ2-2, with TRBD2 matching over 12 bases. V dropped 4 bases and J dropped 1; count of bases not matched to a gene: 1. Germline-derived CDR1 and CDR2 are GTSNPN and SVGIG (reference sequence). This CDR3 comprises 15 residues. CDR3 bases: TGTGCCTGGACTAGCGGGGGGGGGAACACCGGGGAGCTGTTTTTT. It codes for CAWTSGGGNTGELFF.

This clone has just a few counts. The gene calls are TRBV5-5 and TRBJ2-2; 7 bases are a match to TRBD2. CDR3 length: 14 residues. From germline, CDR1 is SGHKS and CDR2 YYEKEE (reference sequence). Trimming cost V 4 bases and J 3 bases; bases outside gene matches: 3. The DNA for the CDR3 is TGTGCCAGCAGCCAAGGACTAGACACCGGGGAGCTGTTTTTT. This sequence encodes CASSQGLDTGELFF.

CDR3 region: CASSFKRGGYNEQFF. The DNA for the CDR3 is TGTGCCAGCAGCTTTAAACGGGGGGGCTACAATGAGCAGTTCTTC. V and J are TRBV5-6 and TRBJ2-1; 8 nucleotides align to TRBD2. CDR3 length: 15 amino acids. Germline V gives CDR1 SGHDT, CDR2 YYEEEE. V gave up 2 bases and J gave up 3 bases; unmatched junction bases: 4.

This clone was recorded a few times. This sequence joins TRBV6-1 and TRBJ1-1; 7 bases agree with TRBD1. CDR3 size: 14 residues. The J segment lost 2 bases and the V segment lost 7 bases, leaving 7 bases of the junction unmatched. Per germline, CDR1 MNHNS and CDR2 SASEGT. CDR3 sequence reads: CASTQDRINTEAFF. Written as DNA, the CDR3 is TGTGCCAGCACCCAGGACAGGATAAACACTGAAGCTTTCTTT.

The J gene is TRBJ1-2, the V gene TRBV4-2; maybe TRBD1 (5 bases). Trimming removed 3 bases from V and 4 bases from J, with 12 bases in between. Germline lookup yields CDR1 LGHNA and CDR2 YNFKEQ. The CDR3 runs 14 residues. CDR3 coding DNA: TGTGCCAGCAGCCAGGCTCGGGGGACCTATGGCTACACCTTC. It encodes CASSQARGTYGYTF.

This clone was counted a few times. The CDR3 coding sequence is TGCGCCAGCAGCCAGGCTTTTGCCGGGACAGGGGACGACAATGAGCAGTTCTTC. The encoded protein is CASSQAFAGTGDDNEQFF. This chain links TRBV4-3 with TRBJ2-1; 10 positions match TRBD1. Per germline, CDR1 LGHNA and CDR2 YSLEER. This CDR3 spans 18 amino acids. Trimming removed 3 bases from V and 5 bases from J; junction bases left unmatched: 13.

J is TRBJ2-1 and V is TRBV4-3; 9 bases are a match to TRBD2. The CDR3 sequence is 15 residues long. CDR1 LGHNA and CDR2 YSLEER come from the germline V gene. Unmatched junction bases numbered 7, after V lost 4 bases and J lost 6 bases. The DNA for the CDR3 is TGCGCCAGCAGCCCACCCGGACTAGCGACCAATGAGCAGTTCTTC. Protein: CASSPPGLATNEQFF.

This clone was counted a single time. The rearrangement joins TRBV4-2 to TRBJ2-5; 9 nucleotides agree with TRBD1. With V trimmed by 4 bases and J by 5 bases, 5 bases remained unmatched. The CDR3 is 14 amino acids. Germline CDR1 and CDR2: LGHNA and YNFKEQ. CDR3 nucleotide sequence: TGTGCCAGCAGCCCCGGGACAGGGTGGGAGACCCAGTACTTC. Protein: CASSPGTGWETQYF.

This rearrangement joins TRBV27 to TRBJ2-1; tentatively, D is TRBD2 (6 bases). This CDR3 has 18 amino acids. Germline CDR1 and CDR2: MNHEY and SMNVEV (reference sequence). The germline V and J ends were trimmed by 0 bases and 4 bases, with 19 bases remaining between them. The DNA for the CDR3 is TGTGCCAGCAGTTTATCCGCCGCTGGGGGGAGAGGGTACAATGAGCAGTTCTTC. This translates into CASSLSAAGGRGYNEQFF.

The rearrangement uses TRBV6-1 and TRBJ1-2; 7 bases are shared with TRBD1. Germline CDR1 reads MNHNS; CDR2 reads SASEGT. V trimming: 6 bases; J trimming: 13 bases; junction bases outside the gene matches: 8. This CDR3 is built from 11 residues. The CDR3 here is CASSGQAKATF. DNA of the CDR3: TGTGCCAGCAGCGGACAGGCAAAAGCCACCTTC.

The chain employs TRBV7-2 and TRBJ2-5; 7 bases match TRBD1. Germline V lookup: CDR1 SGHTA, CDR2 FQGNSA. Trimming took 3 bases from V and 7 from J; bases not matched to a gene: 8. The CDR3 is 14 residues long. The CDR3 nucleotides are TGTGCCAGCAGCTTCGGGACAGTCAGTAGGACCCAGTACTTC. Translated: CASSFGTVSRTQYF.

This sequence joins TRBV15 and TRBJ1-1; perhaps TRBD1 as D (6 bases). Trimming cost V 5 bases and J 1 base, with 17 bases left between them. This CDR3 region has 16 residues. CDR1 is LNHNV, CDR2 YYDKDF, per germline (reference sequence). The CDR3, as DNA: TGTGCCACCAGCCCCACCATCGGGACAAGGAACACTGAAGCTTTCTTT. Its translation: CATSPTIGTRNTEAFF.

The gene calls are TRBV2 and TRBJ1-5, with 8 bases that match TRBD1. Losses at the gene ends were 4 bases for V and 3 bases for J; bases not matched to a gene: 8. This CDR3 is 16 amino acids long. CDR1 SNHLY and CDR2 FYNNEI come from the germline V gene. CDR3 protein: CASSARQGIDNQPQHF. DNA for the CDR3: TGTGCCAGCAGTGCCCGACAGGGGATAGACAATCAGCCCCAGCATTTT.

V and J are TRBV7-2 and TRBJ2-1, with TRBD2 identical over 9 bases. The germline V gene has CDR1 SGHTA and CDR2 FQGNSA. V dropped 2 bases and J dropped 8; count of bases not matched to a gene: 7. The CDR3 spans 15 residues. Here the CDR3 DNA reads TGTGCCAGCAGCTTACCCATTAGCGGGGGTTATGAGCAGTTCTTC. Residues: CASSLPISGGYEQFF. The variable domain in full, with the rest retrieved from reference TRBV7-2 and TRBJ2-1, is GAGVSQSPSNKVTEKGKDVELRCDPISGHTALYWYRQSLGQGLEFLIYFQGNSAPDKSGLPSDRFSAERTGGSVSTLTIQRTQQEDSAVYLCASSLPISGGYEQFFGPGTRLTVL.

CDR3 nucleotides: TGCAGCGTTTACGGGGGGGCGTACAATGAGCAGTTCTTC. Residues: CSVYGGAYNEQFF. The gene calls are TRBV29-1 and TRBJ2-1, with 8 nucleotides matching TRBD2. V trimming: 5 bases; J trimming: 4 bases; junction bases outside the gene matches: 4. In germline, CDR1 is SQVTM, CDR2 ANQGSEA. The CDR3 runs to 13 residues.

This clone was seen only once. The J gene is TRBJ2-1, the V gene TRBV6-5, with D maybe TRBD2 (6 bases). The CDR3 length is 15 residues. V was pared by 5 bases and J by 1 base, with 12 bases between. CDR1 is MNHEY and CDR2 is SVGAGI in the germline V gene. The CDR3 reads CASSRTRGSYNEQFF. CDR3 sequence (DNA): TGTGCCAGCAGTCGTACCCGGGGGTCCTACAATGAGCAGTTCTTC.

J is TRBJ2-5 and V is TRBV18; 9 bases fit TRBD1. The junction had 6 bases not matched to a gene; V was cut back by 5 bases and J by 2 bases. Germline CDR1 reads KGHSH; CDR2 reads LQKENI. The CDR3 is made up of 15 amino acids. The CDR3 DNA reads TGTGCCAGCTCATCTGACAGGGGGGGGCAAGAGACCCAGTACTTC. The encoded protein is CASSSDRGGQETQYF.

This clone was seen only once. The chain links TRBV19 to TRBJ2-7; D possibly corresponds to TRBD1 (6 bases). The CDR3 contains 15 residues. The germline V gene encodes CDR1 LNHDA and CDR2 SQIVND (reference sequence). The ends were cut back, 1 base at V and 3 bases at J, with 13 bases in the middle. In DNA, the CDR3 is TGTGCCAGTAGTATAGTGAGAGGACAGCACTACGAGCAGTACTTC. Protein product: CASSIVRGQHYEQYF.

The DNA of the CDR3 is TGTGCCAGCAGCAATTATAAAACAAGGGGATCGAACACTGAAGCTTTCTTT. Translated: CASSNYKTRGSNTEAFF. The chain couples TRBV21-1 to TRBJ1-1; the tabulated D call, TRBD1, remains unverified against the DNA. TRBV21-1 constitutes a pseudogene. The CDR3 spans 17 residues.

This clone occurred a few times. V gene TRBV6-1 combines with J gene TRBJ1-3; D is unclear. Deletions cut 0 bases from V and 4 bases from J, with 7 bases between. CDR1 and CDR2 from the germline V gene are MNHNS and SASEGT. This CDR3 has 14 residues. The CDR3 sequence is CASSEALAGNTIYF. The DNA for the CDR3 is TGTGCCAGCAGTGAAGCGCTGGCAGGAAACACCATATATTTT.

The chain employs TRBV6-1 and TRBJ2-5; weak D call: TRBD2 (7 bases). The CDR3 sequence is 21 residues long. Germline CDR1 reads MNHNS; CDR2 reads SASEGT. Trimming took off 2 bases at V and 2 bases at J, with 30 bases between the two ends. The CDR3 is CASSELGFLGLSGDKQETQYF. CDR3 sequence (DNA): TGTGCCAGCAGTGAACTGGGGTTTTTGGGTTTGAGCGGGGACAAACAAGAGACCCAGTACTTC.